These 11 T cell receptor beta chains were all obtained from the same sample, sequenced in a study of response to subunit inactivated influenza vaccine. TCRdb reprocessed the RT-PCR reads via MiXCR and lists one record per CDR3 protein. The table shows hundreds of thousands of distinct CDR3 sequences, with roughly 15% occurring only once. The sample was PBMCs from blood, taken 14 days before vaccination. Receptors originate from a man in his fifties or sixties who received an inactivated influenza vaccine.

This clonotype appeared a few times. The chain uses TRBV28 and TRBJ2-7, with D unclear. CDR3 length equals 14 residues. Germline-derived CDR1 and CDR2 are MDHEN and SYDVKM. V shed 2 bases and J shed 6 bases, with 14 bases lying between them. The CDR3 region is CASSLILASGEQYF. In DNA, the CDR3 is TGTGCCAGCAGTTTAATCTTAGCCTCCGGCGAGCAGTACTTC. Drawing the rest from reference TRBV28 and TRBJ2-7, the complete variable domain is DVKVTQSSRYLVKRTGEKVFLECVQDMDHENMFWYRQDPGLGLRLIYFSYDVKMKEKGDIPEGYSVSREKKERFSLILESASTNQTSMYLCASSLILASGEQYFGPGTRLTVT.

The genes are TRBV25-1 and TRBJ1-5; 8 nucleotides agree with TRBD1. The germline CDR1 and CDR2 sequences are MGHDK and SYGVNS. With V trimmed by 2 bases and J by 10 bases, 1 base remained unmatched. This CDR3 spans 12 amino acids. CDR3 coding DNA: TGTGCCAGCAGTGAAGGGACAGGTCCCCAGCATTTT. Translating it yields CASSEGTGPQHF.

This clonotype appeared many times. The chain uses TRBV4-1 and TRBJ1-1; D remains unclear. The V gene's germline CDR1 is MGHRA and CDR2 YSYEKL. V was cut by 3 bases and J by 2 bases, with 16 bases left in between. The CDR3 covers 16 residues. The CDR3 region has the DNA TGCGCCAGCAGCCATACGGTGTGGTCAGGTAACACTGAAGCTTTCTTT. This gives the protein CASSHTVWSGNTEAFF.

V and J are TRBV12-3 or TRBV12-4 and TRBJ1-2; D is undetermined. Trimming pared 3 bases from V and 4 bases from J, leaving 12 bases between. This CDR3 comprises 14 residues. The DNA of the CDR3 is TGTGCCAGCAGTTTTGTGGTCAACGGCTATGGCTACACCTTC. It codes for CASSFVVNGYGYTF.

This chain connects TRBV6-2 or TRBV6-3 to TRBJ2-1, with 12 bases matching TRBD2. V lost 10 bases to trimming and J lost 8 bases; unmatched junction nucleotides: 6. The length of the CDR3 is 13 residues. The germline V gene encodes CDR1 MNHEY and CDR2 SVGEGT. The CDR3 protein is CATRLAGADEQFF. The CDR3 coding sequence is TGTGCCACCCGACTAGCGGGAGCGGATGAGCAGTTCTTC.

This clonotype was seen more than once but under ten times. The rearrangement uses TRBV6-1 and TRBJ2-2; perhaps TRBD2 as D (6 bases). This CDR3 has 14 amino acids. V lost 6 bases, J lost 5 bases, and 13 bases lay in between. Germline V CDR1 and CDR2: MNHNS, SASEGT. CDR3: CASREGVRTGELFF. The CDR3 DNA sequence: TGTGCCAGCAGGGAGGGAGTGAGGACCGGGGAGCTGTTTTTT.

This clonotype showed up just a few times. The DNA of the CDR3 is TGTGCCAGCAGCGAGGGGACACCCCTCCACTTT. This gives the protein CASSEGTPLHF. V and J are TRBV7-2 and TRBJ1-6; D is possibly TRBD1 (5 bases). Germline CDR1 and CDR2: SGHTA and FQGNSA. This CDR3 region has 11 residues. The V end lost 5 bases, the J end lost 11 bases, and 7 bases lay between the germline ends.

The sample holds many counts of this clonotype. The chain couples TRBV11-2 to TRBJ2-3; D is unclear. Germline-derived CDR1 and CDR2 are SGHAT and FQNNGV. The CDR3 sequence is 14 residues long. The V and J ends lost 3 bases and 5 bases respectively, with 12 bases between them. CDR3: CASSLPSSGDTQYF. The CDR3 DNA follows: TGTGCCAGCAGCTTGCCCAGCTCGGGAGATACGCAGTATTTT.

J is TRBJ2-3 and V is TRBV28; 7 bases match TRBD2. The V segment lost 7 bases and the J segment 3 bases; nucleotides outside the gene matches: 13. This CDR3 is built from 16 residues. CDR1 is MDHEN, CDR2 SYDVKM, per germline. In nucleotides, the CDR3 is TGTGCCAGCACTCTAAGCGGGGCTAGTGAGACAGATACGCAGTATTTT. Translated, it gives CASTLSGASETDTQYF.

This clonotype turned up a few times. The chain carries TRBV10-3 and TRBJ2-1, with 8 bases identical to TRBD2. V gave up 0 bases and J gave up 0 bases; unmatched junction bases: 13. The CDR3 is made up of 20 amino acids. The germline V gene has CDR1 ENHRY and CDR2 SYGVKD. DNA for the CDR3: TGTGCCATCAGTGAGTCTGGAGCGGGGGCGAATTTACGCTCCTACAATGAGCAGTTCTTC. Amino acids: CAISESGAGANLRSYNEQFF.

The chain has TRBV20-1 and TRBJ1-2; TRBD1 might be the D (5 bases). Trimming cost V 0 bases and J 6 bases, with 14 bases left between them. CDR3 size: 14 residues. Germline V gene sequence: CDR1 DFQATT, CDR2 SNEGSKA (reference sequence). CDR3 nucleotides: TGCAGTGCTAGAGATATGGTTTGGGGGGATGGCTACACCTTC. Translation gives CSARDMVWGDGYTF.